The 13 T cell receptor beta chains presented below share a single source sample, sequenced in a study of brain T cells in children with intractable seizures. TCRdb keeps only in-frame clones here, not all; method: immunoSEQ multiplex PCR. Seen here are tens of thousands of clones, about 93% observed once, and the top ten hold approximately 1.5%. The input for sequencing was peripheral blood, taken at surgery. These receptor sequences come from a boy younger than two with tuberous sclerosis and intractable seizures.

V usage is TRBV2 and J usage is TRBJ2-2, with 10 bases that match TRBD1. CDR1 is SNHLY, CDR2 FYNNEI, per germline. The J segment lost 2 bases and the V segment lost 4 bases, leaving 1 base of the junction unmatched. There are 15 residues in the CDR3. The CDR3 loop is CASSGQGANTGELFF. The CDR3 coding sequence is TGTGCCAGCAGTGGACAGGGGGCTAACACCGGGGAGCTGTTTTTT.

This clone appeared a single time. The chain uses TRBV24-1 and TRBJ2-1; 9 bases match TRBD1. This CDR3 is built from 13 residues. J gave up 5 bases and V 5 bases, and 0 bases lay outside the gene matches. Germline values: CDR1 KGHDR, CDR2 SFDVKD. The CDR3 DNA reads TGTGCCACCAGTGGGGACAGGGACAATGAGCAGTTCTTC. Translated, it gives CATSGDRDNEQFF.

The chain links TRBV2 to TRBJ1-3, with 8 bases lining up with TRBD1. The CDR3 is 16 residues long. The ends lost 1 base at V and 1 base at J; junction bases unmatched: 3. CDR1 and CDR2 (germline): SNHLY, FYNNEI. The CDR3 protein is CASSEGDRPSGNTIYF. The CDR3 DNA follows: TGTGCCAGCAGTGAAGGGGACAGGCCGTCTGGAAACACCATATATTTT.

The V call is TRBV9, the J call TRBJ1-3; tentatively, D is TRBD1 (5 bases). The germline V gene encodes CDR1 SGDLS and CDR2 YYNGEE. Trimming removed 3 bases from V and 0 bases from J, with 16 bases in between. The CDR3 has 17 residues. This CDR3 is CASSASRGGLSGNTIYF. For the CDR3, the DNA is TGTGCCAGCAGCGCTAGCCGTGGGGGACTCTCTGGAAACACCATATATTTT.

This chain uses TRBV10-2 with TRBJ2-1, with D perhaps matching TRBD2 (6 bases). The germline CDR1 and CDR2 sequences are WSHSY and SAAADI. V lost 7 bases and J 9 bases, leaving 28 bases between the germline ends. The CDR3 contains 17 residues. CDR3 in amino acids: CASNFAGYGDVYFEQFF. For the CDR3, the DNA is TGCGCCAGCAATTTTGCGGGATACGGGGACGTCTACTTTGAGCAGTTCTTC.

This clone showed up just once. The chain is built from TRBV5-5 and TRBJ1-5; no reliable D call. V was trimmed by 0 bases and J by 9 bases, leaving 16 bases between them. The CDR3 is made up of 15 amino acids. Germline V gene data show CDR1 as SGHKS and CDR2 as YYEKEE (reference sequence). CDR3 sequence reads: CASSLGAGTRSPQHF. CDR3 DNA: TGTGCCAGCAGCTTGGGGGCAGGTACTAGATCGCCCCAGCATTTT.

The V call is TRBV7-8, the J call TRBJ2-1; D not certain. Trimming removed 5 bases from V and 0 bases from J, with 11 bases in between. The CDR3 has 15 residues. From germline, CDR1 is SGHVS and CDR2 FQNEAQ. The CDR3 spells CASSPLGGSYNEQFF. CDR3 in DNA: TGTGCCAGCAGCCCCCTGGGCGGCTCCTACAATGAGCAGTTCTTC.

V usage is TRBV3-1 (or the pseudogene TRBV3-2) and J usage is TRBJ2-3; possible D gene TRBD2, 6 bases. V gave up 1 base and J gave up 6 bases, with 11 bases separating them. CDR3 length: 14 residues. CDR1 is LGHDT, CDR2 YNNKEL, per germline (reference sequence). CDR3: CASSQVAGWDTQYF. Here the CDR3 DNA reads TGTGCCAGCAGCCAAGTGGCGGGGTGGGATACGCAGTATTTT.

The CDR3 DNA follows: TGTGCCAGCAGCAAAGGGGGGGGGCAGAGCAATCAGCCCCAGCATTTT. This sequence encodes CASSKGGGQSNQPQHF. The chain carries TRBV21-1 and TRBJ1-5. TRBV21-1 is annotated as a pseudogene. The CDR3 sequence is 16 residues long.

The CDR3 spells CASSRGTGITGELFF. CDR3 coding DNA: TGTGCCAGCAGCCGCGGGACAGGGATTACCGGGGAGCTGTTTTTT. The chain couples TRBV6-4 to TRBJ2-2; 9 positions agree with TRBD1. Looked up from germline, CDR1 is MRHNA and CDR2 is SNTAGT. The CDR3 is 15 amino acids. Unmatched junction bases numbered 7, after V lost 6 bases and J lost 5 bases.

This chain joins TRBV30 and TRBJ1-4; no clear D. The germline CDR1 and CDR2 sequences are GTSNPN and SVGIG (reference sequence). The CDR3 sequence is 14 residues long. Trimming took 5 bases from V and 8 from J, leaving 18 bases between them. The CDR3 sequence is CAWCQALRGEKLFF. DNA of the CDR3: TGTGCCTGGTGCCAGGCGCTGCGAGGAGAAAAACTGTTTTTT. The full variable domain, with the rest looked up from reference TRBV30 and TRBJ1-4, is SQTIHQWPATLVQPVGSPLSLECTVEGTSNPNLYWYRQAAGRGLQLLFYSVGIGQISSEVPQNLSASRPQDRQFILSSKKLLLSDSGFYLCAWCQALRGEKLFFGSGTQLSVL.

The V and J genes are TRBV7-9 and TRBJ2-3; D is ambiguous. There are 11 residues in the CDR3. The ends were cut back, 8 bases at V and 0 bases at J, with 3 bases in the middle. CDR1 SEHNR and CDR2 FQNEAQ come from the germline V gene (reference sequence). Here the CDR3 DNA reads TGTGCCAGCTTGAGCACAGATACGCAGTATTTT. Translating gives CASLSTDTQYF.

CDR3 protein: CASSVTGLAGREQFF. The CDR3 region has the DNA TGTGCCAGCAGCGTCACGGGACTAGCGGGGAGGGAGCAGTTCTTC. The chain carries TRBV5-4 and TRBJ2-1, with 13 bases that match TRBD2. The CDR3 runs to 15 residues. Germline V CDR1 and CDR2: SGHNT, YYREEE (reference sequence). J was trimmed by 10 bases and V by 4 bases; bases with no gene match: 8.